This T cell receptor beta chain was identified during a study of radiotherapy plus CTLA-4 blockade in lung cancer. Study-level information: Disease control was achieved by approximately 32% of patients, and objective responses by 18%.

Whole-study results and caveats: Together with interferon-beta, which increased in serum after radiation, early dynamic changes in blood T cell clones were reportedly the best predictors of response. Some TCR clones had been derived from tumors. These clones expanded in peripheral blood after radiotherapy plus ipilimumab.

Produced via immunoSEQ multiplex PCR; TCRdb's table is partial and in-frame only. The top ten hold 3% to 4% of the sample, which has some 120,000 clones, 70% to 85% seen once. Concerning this clone itself: Its antigen remains unknown.

The CDR3 has 15 residues. CDR1 and CDR2 (germline): SGHTA, FQGNSA. Deletions cut 4 bases from V and 4 bases from J, with 13 bases between. This sequence originates from a human donor with non-small cell lung cancer that progressed on radiotherapy plus ipilimumab. Some clones in this sample may be carry-over from other donors' samples. The chain carries TRBV7-2 and TRBJ2-2, with TRBD1 as a possible D gene (6 bases). This specimen consisted of peripheral blood, obtained from a patient treated with radiotherapy plus ipilimumab. This CDR3 is CASSSTGRGTGELFF. Written as DNA, the CDR3 is TGTGCCAGCAGCTCTACAGGGAGAGGCACCGGGGAGCTGTTTTTT.